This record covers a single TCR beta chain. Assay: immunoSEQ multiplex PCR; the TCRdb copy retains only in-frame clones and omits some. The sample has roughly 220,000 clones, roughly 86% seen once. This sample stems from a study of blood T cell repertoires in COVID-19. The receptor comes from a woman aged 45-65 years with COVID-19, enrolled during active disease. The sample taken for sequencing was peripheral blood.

The CDR3 nucleotides read TGTGCCAGCAGTCACGGACAGGGACCAGGGCCCCAGCATTTT. Protein: CASSHGQGPGPQHF. J is TRBJ1-5 and V is TRBV5-6, with TRBD1 matching 8 bases. This CDR3 is built from 14 residues. V trimming: 5 bases; J trimming: 9 bases; junction bases outside the gene matches: 10. CDR1 is SGHDT, CDR2 YYEEEE, per germline. Variable domain in full (rest from reference TRBV5-6 and TRBJ1-5): DAGVTQSPTHLIKTRGQQVTLRCSPKSGHDTVSWYQQALGQGPQFIFQYYEEEERQRGNFPDRFSGHQFPNYSSELNVNALLLGDSALYLCASSHGQGPGPQHFGDGTRLSIL.